This is a list of T cell receptor beta chains from one sample in a study of IL-17A CD8 T cells in psoriatic arthritis synovium. Sequenced by immunoSEQ multiplex PCR; TCRdb stores in-frame clones only, minus some. The sample yields approximately 2,000 clones, around 70% seen once. The sample taken for sequencing was IL-17A+ (IFN-gamma+/-) memory CD8+ T cells from synovial fluid. The receptor source for this set is a human donor with psoriatic arthritis. The conserved cysteine and the conserved F or W are not part of the CDR3 here. A D gene is named only where the DNA matches it firmly. The size of a clone is reported for some rows only, either as once, few or many, or as a class for expanded clones.

>TRBD1|TRBV9|TRBJ1-4|few
ASSVAGTGFPDEKLF
>-|TRBV9|TRBJ1-5|few
ASSVANDQPQH
>TRBD2|TRBV9|TRBJ2-1|-
ASSVAREGRAAEQF
>-|TRBV15|TRBJ2-6|-
ATSNGGSGGANVLT
>TRBD1|TRBV6-1|TRBJ2-6|-
ASSDRDRGPGANVLT
>-|TRBV7-9|TRBJ2-7|-
ASSSGRDEQY
>TRBD2|TRBV2|TRBJ2-1|-
ASSDRLAVYNEQF
>-|TRBV7-8|TRBJ2-1|-
ASSLTGAAYNEQF
>-|TRBV14|TRBJ2-1|-
ASSQDLGVYYNEQF
>TRBD2|TRBV7-9|TRBJ2-3|-
ASSPWTSADTDTQY
>-|TRBV30|TRBJ1-6|once
AWSVSAPPLH
>-|TRBV6-5|TRBJ1-1|-
ASSSGSGLGNTEAF
>-|TRBV6-4|TRBJ1-5|-
ASSDNSNQPQH
>-|TRBV2|TRBJ2-1|-
ASSVLQYNEQF
>-|TRBV6-4|TRBJ2-3|-
ASSDSGSTDTQY
>TRBD2|TRBV28|TRBJ2-3|-
ASSSNDVLAGEATQY
>-|TRBV14|TRBJ1-3|-
ASSRNGPSGFLSGNTIY
>TRBD2|TRBV4-1|TRBJ2-1|-
ASSQEASGSLEQF
>-|TRBV7-6|TRBJ2-4|-
ASSFLAKNIQY
>TRBD2|TRBV29-1|TRBJ2-7|-
SVYLGTSAYEQY
>-|TRBV21-1|TRBJ1-2|once
ASGKIRGGAVYGYT
>-|TRBV6-4|TRBJ2-3|-
ASSEGGAHTDTQY
>-|TRBV28|TRBJ2-7|-
ASSFRGAGEQY
>-|TRBV9|TRBJ2-7|-
ASSRLGDEQY